The 28 T cell receptor beta chains presented below share a single source sample, sequenced in a study of T cell repertoires in cytomegalovirus infection (dated by TCRdb to 2018 to 2020). TCRdb shows the sequencer as Illumina HiSeq 1500. TCRdb redid the processing of the public reads, applying fastp at Q25 and MiXCR, and retained in-frame beta chains. Rows merge per CDR3 protein into single entries with the most common DNA and genes. The sample has some 700,000 distinct CDR3 sequences on record, 35% of them singletons. In total, the top ten clones hold more than 2.5% of the sample. Sequencing was performed on PBMCs. These receptors came from a human donor in good health (CMV status not recorded). Some clones in this sample may be carry-over from other donors' samples.

This clonotype was picked up many times. The J gene is TRBJ2-3, the V gene TRBV4-1; 9 bases agree with TRBD2. CDR1 is MGHRA and CDR2 is YSYEKL in the germline V gene. V trimming: 0 bases; J trimming: 1 base; junction bases outside the gene matches: 5. This CDR3 spans 17 amino acids. The CDR3, as DNA: TGCGCCAGCAGCCAAGATTTGCCTAGCGGGGGCACAGATACGCAGTATTTT. It codes for CASSQDLPSGGTDTQYF.

This clonotype was found a few times. This rearrangement joins TRBV7-2 to TRBJ2-7; possible D gene TRBD2, 5 bases. This CDR3 is built from 14 residues. CDR1 SGHTA and CDR2 FQGNSA come from the germline V gene. V lost 4 bases and J 4 bases, leaving 14 bases between the germline ends. The CDR3 DNA is TGTGCCAGCAGCTGGGCAACCCGGGAATACGAGCAGTACTTC. It encodes CASSWATREYEQYF. The variable domain in full, completed from reference TRBV7-2 and TRBJ2-7, reads GAGVSQSPSNKVTEKGKDVELRCDPISGHTALYWYRQSLGQGLEFLIYFQGNSAPDKSGLPSDRFSAERTGGSVSTLTIQRTQQEDSAVYLCASSWATREYEQYFGPGTRLTVT.

This chain connects TRBV7-6 to TRBJ1-6; D not certain. Looked up from germline, CDR1 is SGHVS and CDR2 is FNYEAQ. The CDR3 runs to 16 residues. The V end lost 1 base, the J end lost 0 bases, and 7 bases lay between the germline ends. As DNA, the CDR3 is TGTGCCAGCAGCTTAGTTTTAAGCTCCTATAATTCACCCCTCCACTTT. Residues: CASSLVLSSYNSPLHF.

The V call is TRBV6-1, the J call TRBJ2-3; the match to TRBD1 covers 9 bases. Looked up from germline, CDR1 is MNHNS and CDR2 is SASEGT. After removal of 2 bases from V and 8 bases from J, the junction contained 11 bases not matched to a gene. The CDR3 is 16 amino acids. CDR3 sequence: CASSESPGQGFGTQYF. CDR3 bases: TGTGCCAGCAGTGAATCTCCTGGACAGGGGTTTGGTACGCAGTATTTT.

This clonotype was found a few times. The V and J genes are TRBV5-1 and TRBJ2-1; 15 nucleotides agree with TRBD2. This CDR3 spans 17 amino acids. J lost 1 base, V lost 5 bases, and 4 bases had no gene match. CDR1 SGHRS and CDR2 YFSETQ come from the germline V gene. The chain's CDR3 is CASRLGLAGGSYNEQFF. CDR3 bases: TGCGCCAGCAGACTGGGACTAGCGGGAGGATCCTACAATGAGCAGTTCTTC.

This clonotype has only a few counts. The J gene is TRBJ2-7, the V gene TRBV5-1, with a tentative D call TRBD1 (6 bases). The germline CDR1 and CDR2 sequences are SGHRS and YFSETQ. CDR3 length equals 16 residues. V dropped 3 bases and J dropped 6 bases, with 22 bases sitting between them. Written as DNA, the CDR3 is TGCGCCAGCAGCTCATACAGGGCTGAGATCGGTGGCGAGCAGTACTTC. Translating gives CASSSYRAEIGGEQYF.

This chain connects TRBV5-1 to TRBJ2-7; unclear D gene. The CDR3 length is 13 residues. Trimming cost V 4 bases and J 5 bases, with 13 bases left between them. Germline CDR1 and CDR2: SGHRS and YFSETQ. In DNA form, the CDR3 reads TGCGCCAGCAGCATTACCGCAGGTGACGAGCAGTACTTC. Translating it yields CASSITAGDEQYF.

This clonotype was counted ten times or more. The chain couples TRBV7-6 to TRBJ2-2; D uncertain. The CDR3 has 17 amino acids. From germline, CDR1 is SGHVS and CDR2 FNYEAQ. The V and J ends lost 3 bases and 1 base respectively, with 15 bases between them. The CDR3 DNA follows: TGTGCCAGCAGCTTTCTCCCGGTAGAAGAGAACACCGGGGAGCTGTTTTTT. This sequence encodes CASSFLPVEENTGELFF.

In regard to this clonotype: This could be a read error, since a much larger clone is one nucleotide away. This chain connects TRBV27 to TRBJ1-1, with D possibly matching TRBD1 (6 bases). The germline V and J ends were trimmed by 4 bases and 3 bases, with 9 bases remaining between them. This CDR3 spans 13 amino acids. CDR1 and CDR2 from the germline V gene are MNHEY and SMNVEV (reference sequence). The CDR3 DNA sequence: TGTGCCAGCAGTTGGGCAGGGGACACTGAAGCTTTCTTT. Translating gives CASSWAGDTEAFF.

The sample holds one count of this clonotype. The rearrangement joins TRBV20-1 to TRBJ1-6; weak D call: TRBD1 (5 bases). V shed 3 bases and J shed 8 bases, with 17 bases lying between them. Germline V gene data show CDR1 as DFQATT and CDR2 as SNEGSKA (reference sequence). This CDR3 contains 15 residues. As DNA, the CDR3 is TGCAGTGCTAGGCCTGGGACCTCGGTAGATTCACCCCTCCACTTT. Amino acid sequence: CSARPGTSVDSPLHF.

This clonotype appeared a few times. The chain combines TRBV6-5 with TRBJ1-3; 7 bases map to TRBD1. Trimming cost V 2 bases and J 0 bases; bases outside gene matches: 16. Per germline, CDR1 MNHEY and CDR2 SVGAGI. The CDR3 length is 20 residues. CDR3 in amino acids: CASSYTFTPKGTASGNTIYF. CDR3 coding DNA: TGTGCCAGCAGTTACACGTTTACGCCAAAAGGGACAGCCTCTGGAAACACCATATATTTT.

This CDR3 is CASSLTVRLDGPYGYTF. In nucleotides, the CDR3 is TGTGCCAGCAGTTTAACGGTTCGCCTCGACGGACCTTATGGCTACACCTTC. The V and J genes are TRBV28 and TRBJ1-2, with unresolved D. This CDR3 contains 17 residues. Trimming left V 2 bases short and J 5 bases short, with 21 bases between. Germline CDR1 and CDR2: MDHEN and SYDVKM.

This clonotype was observed a single time. The chain uses TRBV2 and TRBJ1-3, with D perhaps TRBD1 (5 bases). CDR1 and CDR2 (germline): SNHLY, FYNNEI. V lost 4 bases and J 0 bases, leaving 7 bases between the germline ends. This CDR3 is 14 amino acids long. CDR3 sequence: CASSGQLSGNTIYF. The DNA for the CDR3 is TGTGCCAGCAGTGGACAGCTCTCTGGAAACACCATATATTTT.

V is TRBV19 and J is TRBJ2-7; tentative D call: TRBD1 (6 bases). Germline CDR1 reads LNHDA; CDR2 reads SQIVND (reference sequence). V shed 5 bases and J shed 1 base, with 18 bases lying between them. The CDR3 is 16 residues long. CDR3 in amino acids: CASSFAPDRVSYEQYF. CDR3 nucleotide sequence: TGTGCCAGTAGTTTCGCTCCGGACAGAGTTTCCTACGAGCAGTACTTC.

This chain joins TRBV6-1 and TRBJ2-7, with D perhaps matching TRBD1 (5 bases). The CDR3 spans 14 residues. CDR1 and CDR2 from the germline V gene are MNHNS and SASEGT. Trimming cost V 8 bases and J 2 bases, with 16 bases left between them. CDR3 DNA: TGTGCCAGCGGCCCCAGGGATCCCCCCTACGAGCAGTACTTC. Protein sequence: CASGPRDPPYEQYF.

This clonotype was recorded a few times. The gene calls are TRBV7-3 and TRBJ1-3; D call uncertain. Looked up from germline, CDR1 is SGHTA and CDR2 is FQGTGA. CDR3 size: 15 residues. Trimming took off 4 bases at V and 0 bases at J, with 10 bases between the two ends. The CDR3 sequence: CASSSEANSGNTIYF. The DNA for the CDR3 is TGTGCCAGCAGCTCCGAGGCGAACTCTGGAAACACCATATATTTT. Full variable domain (rest looked up from reference TRBV7-3 and TRBJ1-3): GAGVSQTPSNKVTEKGKYVELRCDPISGHTALYWYRQSLGQGPEFLIYFQGTGAADDSGLPNDRFFAVRPEGSVSTLKIQRTERGDSAVYLCASSSEANSGNTIYFGEGSWLTVV.

This clonotype was detected ten times or more. The rearrangement links TRBV7-2 to TRBJ2-3; D might be TRBD1 (6 bases). The CDR3 sequence is 14 residues long. Germline-derived CDR1 and CDR2 are SGHTA and FQGNSA. Trimming left V 3 bases short and J 2 bases short, with 9 bases between. The CDR3 reads CASSFGQHTDTQYF. CDR3 in DNA: TGTGCCAGCAGCTTCGGACAGCACACAGATACGCAGTATTTT. The full variable domain, rest sourced from reference TRBV7-2 and TRBJ2-3, is GAGVSQSPSNKVTEKGKDVELRCDPISGHTALYWYRQSLGQGLEFLIYFQGNSAPDKSGLPSDRFSAERTGGSVSTLTIQRTQQEDSAVYLCASSFGQHTDTQYFGPGTRLTVL.

V usage is TRBV6-1 and J usage is TRBJ1-3, with D unresolved. The CDR3 totals 13 residues. Germline V CDR1 and CDR2: MNHNS, SASEGT. Trimming shortened V by 5 bases and J by 0 bases, and 5 bases separated the two germline ends. The CDR3 region is CASSTNSGNTIYF. CDR3 bases: TGTGCCAGCAGTACGAACTCTGGAAACACCATATATTTT.

In its sample, this clonotype was seen many times. The J gene is TRBJ2-7, the V gene TRBV27; 8 bases align to TRBD2. J lost 2 bases, V lost 6 bases, and 6 bases had no gene match. Germline CDR1 is MNHEY and CDR2 is SMNVEV (reference sequence). This CDR3 spans 14 amino acids. The CDR3 loop is CASRTAGLAYEQYF. The CDR3 DNA is TGTGCCAGCAGAACCGCGGGACTAGCCTACGAGCAGTACTTC.

This chain links TRBV19 with TRBJ1-1; 7 positions match TRBD1. The CDR3 sequence is 12 residues long. V was clipped by 6 bases and J by 7 bases; unmatched bases: 5. From germline, CDR1 is LNHDA and CDR2 SQIVND (reference sequence). CDR3 sequence (DNA): TGTGCCAGTAGAAGGGGGCAAAGTGAAGCTTTCTTT. It encodes CASRRGQSEAFF.

The V gene is TRBV19, the J gene TRBJ1-3; D possibly corresponds to TRBD1 (5 bases). The germline gives CDR1 LNHDA, CDR2 SQIVND (reference sequence). CDR3 size: 14 residues. The CDR3 loop reads CASLGDYSGNTIYF. The CDR3 DNA is TGTGCTTCCCTGGGGGATTACTCTGGAAACACCATATATTTT.

This clonotype was found a few times. The chain joins TRBV14 to TRBJ2-1, with TRBD2 identical over 7 bases. Germline values: CDR1 SGHDN, CDR2 FVKESK. The CDR3 length is 16 residues. V dropped 8 bases and J dropped 6; count of bases not matched to a gene: 16. As DNA, the CDR3 is TGTGCCAGCGCATCCCGGATCGGGGCGGGAGTCAATGAGCAGTTCTTC. Amino acid sequence: CASASRIGAGVNEQFF.

There are a few counts of this clonotype. This chain uses TRBV5-1 with TRBJ2-6; 9 nucleotides agree with TRBD1. Germline V gene sequence: CDR1 SGHRS, CDR2 YFSETQ. The J segment lost 2 bases and the V segment lost 6 bases, leaving 9 bases of the junction unmatched. The CDR3 totals 17 residues. CDR3 bases: TGCGCCAGCATCGAGAGGGGACAGGGTCCTGGGGCCAACGTCCTGACTTTC. This codes for CASIERGQGPGANVLTF. The whole variable domain, remainder taken from reference TRBV5-1 and TRBJ2-6, is KAGVTQTPRYLIKTRGQQVTLSCSPISGHRSVSWYQQTPGQGLQFLFEYFSETQRNKGNFPGRFSGRQFSNSRSEMNVSTLELGDSALYLCASIERGQGPGANVLTFGAGSRLTVL.

This clonotype was observed a few times. This sequence joins TRBV6-1 and TRBJ1-1; TRBD1 aligns across 9 bases. Germline CDR1 is MNHNS and CDR2 is SASEGT. J gave up 4 bases and V 6 bases, and 9 bases lay outside the gene matches. The length of the CDR3 is 15 residues. DNA for the CDR3: TGTGCCAGCAGACCCGAAGGACAGGGGCTCACTGAAGCTTTCTTT. Encoded protein: CASRPEGQGLTEAFF.

The chain combines TRBV19 with TRBJ1-2; D is unclear. In germline, CDR1 is LNHDA, CDR2 SQIVND (reference sequence). V dropped 4 bases and J dropped 7 bases, with 10 bases sitting between them. CDR3 length equals 12 residues. For the CDR3, the DNA is TGTGCCAGTAGTACCTCCCAGTTTGGCTACACCTTC. It encodes CASSTSQFGYTF.

The chain uses TRBV4-1 and TRBJ1-5; tentatively, D is TRBD1 (5 bases). V was pared by 0 bases and J by 5 bases, with 11 bases between. The germline V gene encodes CDR1 MGHRA and CDR2 YSYEKL. The CDR3 is made up of 15 amino acids. Here the CDR3 DNA reads TGCGCCAGCAGCCAAGATTCCGGGGGGGATCAGCCCCAGCATTTT. It translates to CASSQDSGGDQPQHF.

This rearrangement joins TRBV7-2 to TRBJ2-2; D might be TRBD2 (7 bases). From germline, CDR1 is SGHTA and CDR2 FQGNSA. V shed 1 base and J shed 1 base, with 10 bases lying between them. The CDR3 contains 16 residues. The CDR3 sequence is CASSLGRGRNTGELFF. The CDR3 nucleotides read TGTGCCAGCAGCTTAGGGCGGGGGCGGAACACCGGGGAGCTGTTTTTT.

In the case of this clonotype: Because the CDR3 is missing its conserved closing phenylalanine or tryptophan, this is likely a read error. This chain joins TRBV10-3 and TRBJ1-5; weak D call: TRBD1 (6 bases). Per germline, CDR1 ENHRY and CDR2 SYGVKD. Trimming removed 9 bases from V and 7 bases from J, with 13 bases in between. This CDR3 comprises 12 residues. CDR3 loop: CAIWTVKQPQHL. For the CDR3, the DNA is TGTGCCATTTGGACAGTTAAACAGCCCCAGCATTTG.